These 9 T cell receptor beta chains originate from one sample sequenced in a study of T cell changes during pregnancy in multiple sclerosis. Using immunoSEQ multiplex PCR, the repertoire was profiled, and TCRdb retains in-frame clones only, with some absent. The sample holds about 89,000 clones; approximately 94% are singletons and the top ten take more than 0.8%. The sample was peripheral blood, taken in the third trimester of pregnancy. Source of these receptors: a female donor with multiple sclerosis, enrolled in a pregnancy study.

The chain is built from TRBV10-3 and TRBJ1-2; 9 bases map to TRBD1. The germline V gene encodes CDR1 ENHRY and CDR2 SYGVKD. The CDR3 is 15 residues long. V lost 0 bases to trimming and J lost 4 bases; unmatched junction nucleotides: 3. DNA for the CDR3: TGTGCCATCAGTGAGTCGACAGGGGGTGGCTATGGCTACACCTTC. Amino acid sequence: CAISESTGGGYGYTF.

V gene TRBV4-3 combines with J gene TRBJ2-1, with D hard to call. Germline V gene lookup returns CDR1 LGHNA and CDR2 YSLEER. The CDR3 extends over 15 amino acids. The V gene lost 0 bases and the J gene lost 8 bases, with 14 bases spanning the gap. This chain's CDR3 is CASSQEWLEVDEQFF. The CDR3 DNA sequence: TGCGCCAGCAGCCAAGAGTGGCTAGAAGTCGATGAGCAGTTCTTC.

This clone came up once. V and J are TRBV28 and TRBJ2-3, with 11 positions matching TRBD2. CDR3 size: 16 residues. Germline lookup yields CDR1 MDHEN and CDR2 SYDVKM. V gave up 6 bases and J gave up 4 bases; unmatched junction bases: 9. The CDR3: CASSLTSGRRADTQYF. The CDR3 DNA follows: TGTGCCAGCAGCCTAACTAGCGGGAGACGGGCAGATACGCAGTATTTT.

J is TRBJ2-3 and V is TRBV7-8; 7 nucleotides align to TRBD2. Trimming removed 3 bases from V and 3 bases from J; junction bases left unmatched: 6. The CDR3 is 15 residues long. In germline, CDR1 is SGHVS, CDR2 FQNEAQ. CDR3 amino acids: CASSLGGVATDTQYF. The CDR3 nucleotides read TGTGCCAGCAGCTTGGGGGGGGTTGCGACAGATACGCAGTATTTT.

The sample holds one count of this clone. This chain connects TRBV19 to TRBJ2-1; a possible D gene is TRBD2 (6 bases). The CDR3 spans 12 residues. V was cut by 1 base and J by 10 bases, with 8 bases left in between. Germline loops: CDR1 LNHDA, CDR2 SQIVND (reference sequence). Here the CDR3 reads CASSIGGREQFF. For the CDR3, the DNA is TGTGCCAGTAGTATAGGAGGGAGGGAGCAGTTCTTC.

The gene calls are TRBV28 and TRBJ1-3; D is perhaps TRBD1 (5 bases). The V and J ends lost 3 bases and 3 bases respectively, with 15 bases between them. Looked up from germline, CDR1 is MDHEN and CDR2 is SYDVKM. The CDR3 loop spans 16 amino acids. CDR3 protein: CASSFQQGSLGNTIYF. Here the CDR3 DNA reads TGTGCCAGCAGTTTCCAGCAGGGCAGCCTTGGAAACACCATATATTTT. Based on the CDR3 plus reference TRBV28 and TRBJ1-3, the full variable domain is DVKVTQSSRYLVKRTGEKVFLECVQDMDHENMFWYRQDPGLGLRLIYFSYDVKMKEKGDIPEGYSVSREKKERFSLILESASTNQTSMYLCASSFQQGSLGNTIYFGEGSWLTVV.

The rearrangement uses TRBV5-1 and TRBJ2-7; 8 bases are shared with TRBD2. This CDR3 has 15 amino acids. Germline assignment: CDR1 SGHRS and CDR2 YFSETQ. V lost 4 bases and J lost 3; bases outside the gene matches: 9. The CDR3 region has the DNA TGCGCCAGCAGCCCCCAGGGACTAGGTGACTACGAGCAGTACTTC. This sequence encodes CASSPQGLGDYEQYF. The full variable domain, its missing parts supplied by reference TRBV5-1 and TRBJ2-7, is KAGVTQTPRYLIKTRGQQVTLSCSPISGHRSVSWYQQTPGQGLQFLFEYFSETQRNKGNFPGRFSGRQFSNSRSEMNVSTLELGDSALYLCASSPQGLGDYEQYFGPGTRLTVT.

The J gene is TRBJ2-1, the V gene TRBV6-5, with 7 bases lining up with TRBD1. The V and J ends lost 6 bases and 7 bases, in that order; junction bases with no gene match: 12. The length of the CDR3 is 15 residues. The V gene's germline CDR1 is MNHEY and CDR2 SVGAGI. CDR3 in DNA: TGTGCCAGCAGCTTAGACAGGGCGCCTTTGAATGAGCAGTTCTTC. This translates into CASSLDRAPLNEQFF.

The chain links TRBV5-1 to TRBJ2-7; D may be TRBD1 (5 bases). Trimming took off 4 bases at V and 2 bases at J, with 13 bases between the two ends. The CDR3 length is 14 residues. Germline lookup yields CDR1 SGHRS and CDR2 YFSETQ. The CDR3 region is CASSIARQPYEQYF. CDR3 sequence (DNA): TGCGCCAGCAGCATCGCGCGACAGCCCTACGAGCAGTACTTC.